One sample yielded the 3 T cell receptor beta chains listed below, sequenced in a study of cytomegalovirus exposure and HLA in healthy donors. Sequencing was performed with immunoSEQ multiplex PCR; in TCRdb, only in-frame clones are kept and a portion is missing. The sample lists hundreds of thousands of clones; 87% were seen once. The sequencing input was PBMCs. These TCRs come from a woman under 30 in good health and CMV-seropositive.

The V call is TRBV7-2, the J call TRBJ1-2; 11 nucleotides align to TRBD1. This CDR3 is built from 14 residues. V was pared by 4 bases and J by 4 bases, with 2 bases of the junction left unmatched. Germline V gives CDR1 SGHTA, CDR2 FQGNSA. CDR3 bases: TGTGCCAGCAGCTCGGACAGGGGGCCCTATGGCTACACCTTC. This codes for CASSSDRGPYGYTF.

The chain recombines TRBV28 with TRBJ1-5; D is possibly TRBD1 (6 bases). V lost 6 bases and J lost 7, with 10 bases in between. CDR1 and CDR2 from the germline V gene are MDHEN and SYDVKM. The CDR3 spans 12 residues. This CDR3 is CASSLQGQPQHF. CDR3 DNA sequence: TGTGCCAGCAGCTTACAGGGACAGCCCCAGCATTTT.

The CDR3 DNA reads as TGTGCCACCAGCAGTTGGACAGGCGTTAGAAAACTGTTTTTT. Protein: CATSSWTGVRKLFF. This rearrangement joins TRBV15 to TRBJ1-4, with 7 bases aligning to TRBD1. The germline CDR1 and CDR2 sequences are LNHNV and YYDKDF (reference sequence). Trimming cost V 3 bases and J 10 bases; bases outside gene matches: 8. The CDR3 contains 14 residues.